This entry lists 2 T cell receptor beta chains sequenced from one sample in a study of T-cell reconstitution after alpha-beta-depleted transplantation in children. Unique molecular identifiers tagged the TCRbeta library. TCRdb processed the PCR reads anew with MiXCR; each CDR3 protein has one entry. The sample has about 580,000 distinct CDR3 sequences; 20% to 25% are singletons. Specimen: PBMCs, mostly from graft donor cells, collected 360 days after TCRalphabeta/CD19-depleted stem cell transplant. These receptors all stem from a boy in the first two years of life who had a stem cell transplant for acute myeloid leukemia, so the T cells may come from the graft donor.

This clonotype was counted ten times or more. CDR3 nucleotides: TGCGCCAGCAGCTTGGAATTTTTGGGGGCCCAAGGGCTCTACGAGCAGTACTTC. Its translation is CASSLEFLGAQGLYEQYF. The V gene is TRBV5-1, the J gene TRBJ2-7, with a possible D match to TRBD1 (6 bases). The V end was cut by 0 bases, the J end by 3 bases, with 22 bases between. The CDR3 has 18 amino acids. CDR1 and CDR2 from the germline V gene are SGHRS and YFSETQ.

CDR3 residues: CASSYGTSGETQYF. The CDR3, as DNA: TGTGCCAGCAGTTACGGGACTAGCGGAGAGACCCAGTACTTC. The chain couples TRBV6-5 to TRBJ2-5, with 11 bases aligning to TRBD2. Germline V CDR1 and CDR2: MNHEY, SVGAGI. V shed 2 bases and J 4 bases; nucleotides not matched to a gene: 0. This CDR3 is built from 14 residues.